The rows below give T cell receptor beta chains drawn from one sample of a study of somatic mutations in cytotoxic T cells in rheumatoid arthritis. Profiling relied on immunoSEQ multiplex PCR, and the TCRdb table lists in-frame clones only, not all of them. The sample holds 15,000 to 20,000 clones; around 77% are singletons and the top ten take approximately 12%. Sequencing used CD8+ T cells sorted from blood. The receptors stem from an adult with rheumatoid arthritis. Each CDR3 is given with its conserved first and last residue. A D gene is named only where the DNA matches it firmly. Expanded clones are given a class, and other clones once, few, many or no size at all.

size	D	J	V	DNA	CDR3
.	TRBD1	TRBJ1-1	TRBV9	TGTGCCAGCAGCTCAACAGGGGGGGCTGATGGCACTGAAGCTTTCTTT	CASSSTGGADGTEAFF
.	.	TRBJ1-6	TRBV7-9	TGTGCCAGCAGCTTAGCGTCGGCAGGGTCACCCCTCCACTTT	CASSLASAGSPLHF
medium-sized	.	TRBJ1-3	TRBV6-6	TGTGCCAGCAGTTTCCGGGACTCTGGAAACACCATATATTTT	CASSFRDSGNTIYF
.	.	TRBJ2-3	TRBV27	TGTGCCAGCAGTTTATCGGGGGATACGCAGTATTTT	CASSLSGDTQYF
.	.	TRBJ1-2	TRBV29-1	TGCAGCGTTGAGGCTGAGAACTATGGCTACACCTTC	CSVEAENYGYTF
.	.	TRBJ2-7	TRBV5-1	TGCGCCAGCAGCCCGAGGGAACCCTCCTACGAGCAGTACTTC	CASSPREPSYEQYF
.	TRBD2	TRBJ2-5	TRBV6-1	TGTGCCAGCCGCAGGGAGGGGACCCAGTACTTC	CASRREGTQYF
.	TRBD1	TRBJ2-2	TRBV7-9	TGTGCCAGCAGCCCACGAGACAGGGGCTATGGTGGGGAGCTGTTTTTT	CASSPRDRGYGGELFF
.	TRBD1	TRBJ1-3	TRBV6-6	TGTGCCAGCAGTGGGACAGGGGGGTACACCATATATTTT	CASSGTGGYTIYF
.	.	TRBJ1-6	TRBV7-9	TGTGCCAGCAGCTTTCGCCTACCCCTCCACTTT	CASSFRLPLHF